This T cell receptor (beta chain) was found in a study of blood T cells in healthy people across ages. Points from the study as a whole: Those diversity estimates obtained from one million T cells were thought to be underestimates. With naive T cell percentage, TCR beta diversity showed a strong correlation. With age, beta diversity per million T cells declined roughly linearly, significantly by 40 to 50.

Through a sample-barcoded 5' primer and a J-beta primer mix, a second PCR was run for roughly 6 to 11 cycles. TCRdb processed the 5' RACE reads anew with MiXCR; each CDR3 protein has one entry. Here the sample spans around 2 million distinct CDR3 sequences, about two fifths being singletons. This clonotype has just a few counts. Its antigen remains unidentified. Donors each provided about 10 milliliters of peripheral blood. The length of the CDR3 is 17 residues. The ends lost 6 bases at V and 0 bases at J; junction bases unmatched: 11. The sequence was obtained from a human donor in good health. V usage is TRBV12-3 or TRBV12-4 and J usage is TRBJ2-3; 8 positions agree with TRBD2. The material sequenced was blood. The CDR3 sequence is CASSPHERGSSTDTQYF. The CDR3 DNA sequence: TGTGCCAGCAGCCCCCACGAGCGGGGGTCGAGCACAGATACGCAGTATTTT.